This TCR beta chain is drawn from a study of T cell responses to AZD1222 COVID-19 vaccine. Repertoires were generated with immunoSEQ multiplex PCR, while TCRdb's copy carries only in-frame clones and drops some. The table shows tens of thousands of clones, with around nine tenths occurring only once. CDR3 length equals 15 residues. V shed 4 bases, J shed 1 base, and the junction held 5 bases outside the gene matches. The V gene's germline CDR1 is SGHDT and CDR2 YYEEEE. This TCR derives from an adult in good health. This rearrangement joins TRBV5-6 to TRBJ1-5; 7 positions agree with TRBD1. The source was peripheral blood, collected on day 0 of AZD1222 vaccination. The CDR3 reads CASSHRGGSNQPQHF. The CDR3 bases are TGTGCCAGCAGCCACAGGGGTGGGAGCAATCAGCCCCAGCATTTT.